These 18 T cell receptor beta chains share one sample of origin, sequenced in a study of cytotoxic CD8 clonotypes in ibrutinib-treated CLL. Only in-frame clones appear in the TCRdb table, and some are missing; sequencing was by immunoSEQ multiplex PCR. Seen here are more than 85,000 clones, over 60% observed once, and the top ten hold around 25%. Here the sequenced sample was PBMCs, taken after 24 months of ibrutinib treatment. These receptors were obtained from a human donor with chronic lymphocytic leukemia.

V gene TRBV5-1 combines with J gene TRBJ2-2; D not certain. V was clipped by 0 bases and J by 4 bases, with 13 bases between them. The germline V gene has CDR1 SGHRS and CDR2 YFSETQ. CDR3 length: 16 residues. The CDR3 loop is CASSLGHGVGTGELFF. The CDR3 DNA is TGCGCCAGCAGCTTGGGTCACGGAGTAGGCACCGGGGAGCTGTTTTTT.

In its sample, this clone was seen a few times. The chain couples TRBV11-2 to TRBJ2-2; 12 nucleotides match TRBD2. CDR1 SGHAT and CDR2 FQNNGV come from the germline V gene. This CDR3 spans 16 amino acids. Trimming removed 5 bases from V and 5 bases from J; junction bases left unmatched: 6. The CDR3 sequence: CASSGPSGRGTGELFF. Written as DNA, the CDR3 is TGTGCCAGCAGCGGACCTAGCGGGAGGGGGACCGGGGAGCTGTTTTTT.

The V call is TRBV29-1, the J call TRBJ2-1; no reliable D call. With 6 bases removed from V and 7 bases from J, the gap between germline ends came to 10 bases. The germline gives CDR1 SQVTM, CDR2 ANQGSEA. This CDR3 is built from 11 residues. Here the CDR3 reads CSVVRLNEQFF. The DNA of the CDR3 is TGCAGCGTGGTGCGCCTGAATGAGCAGTTCTTC.

This chain links TRBV6-1 with TRBJ1-5, with a tentative D call TRBD1 (5 bases). The CDR3 runs to 16 residues. With 4 bases removed from V and 2 bases from J, the gap between germline ends came to 15 bases. Germline assignment: CDR1 MNHNS and CDR2 SASEGT. CDR3: CASSGDPRGGNQPQHF. Here the CDR3 DNA reads TGTGCCAGCAGTGGGGACCCCCGCGGAGGCAATCAGCCCCAGCATTTT.

The V call is TRBV28, the J call TRBJ1-4, with 7 bases matching TRBD1. V was pared by 2 bases and J by 8 bases, with 8 bases of the junction left unmatched. The CDR3 loop spans 15 amino acids. Germline CDR1 MDHEN, CDR2 SYDVKM. As DNA, the CDR3 is TGTGCCAGCAGTTTACCGACAGGGAGGTACGAAAAACTGTTTTTT. This codes for CASSLPTGRYEKLFF. The whole variable domain, filled in from reference TRBV28 and TRBJ1-4, reads DVKVTQSSRYLVKRTGEKVFLECVQDMDHENMFWYRQDPGLGLRLIYFSYDVKMKEKGDIPEGYSVSREKKERFSLILESASTNQTSMYLCASSLPTGRYEKLFFGSGTQLSVL.

CDR3 amino acids: CASRGLAGSYEQYF. The CDR3 nucleotides are TGTGCCAGCAGGGGACTAGCGGGATCTTACGAGCAGTACTTC. This chain joins TRBV28 and TRBJ2-7, with 13 bases identical to TRBD2. Germline V gene data show CDR1 as MDHEN and CDR2 as SYDVKM. With V trimmed by 6 bases and J by 4 bases, 3 bases remained unmatched. This CDR3 contains 14 residues.

The chain has TRBV15 and TRBJ2-4; possibly TRBD1 for D (5 bases). The ends were cut back, 0 bases at V and 2 bases at J, with 8 bases in the middle. CDR3 length: 15 amino acids. The germline CDR1 and CDR2 sequences are LNHNV and YYDKDF (reference sequence). As DNA, the CDR3 is TGTGCCACCAGCAGAGACAGGGCAACCAAAAACATTCAGTACTTC. The encoded protein is CATSRDRATKNIQYF.

V and J are TRBV28 and TRBJ2-5, with unresolved D. The CDR3 sequence is 11 residues long. The ends were cut back, 8 bases at V and 4 bases at J, with 8 bases in the middle. The germline V gene encodes CDR1 MDHEN and CDR2 SYDVKM. For the CDR3, the DNA is TGTGCCAGCCTGTTGGGAGAGACCCAGTACTTC. Translating it yields CASLLGETQYF.

This chain connects TRBV7-8 to TRBJ1-3; no clear D gene. This CDR3 comprises 14 residues. Between the trimmed V and J ends, which lost 1 base and 4 bases, there was a span of 8 bases. Germline-derived CDR1 and CDR2 are SGHVS and FQNEAQ. The CDR3 region is CASSLGSPGNTIYF. In DNA form, the CDR3 reads TGTGCCAGCAGCTTAGGGTCACCCGGAAACACCATATATTTT.

The chain recombines TRBV5-6 with TRBJ2-7; perhaps TRBD2 as D (5 bases). This CDR3 comprises 13 residues. Trimming left V 5 bases short and J 1 base short, with 10 bases between. The germline V gene encodes CDR1 SGHDT and CDR2 YYEEEE. The CDR3 region is CASRDGLSYEQYF. CDR3 nucleotide sequence: TGTGCCAGCAGAGACGGACTGTCCTACGAGCAGTACTTC.

This clone was detected a few times. The V gene is TRBV10-1, the J gene TRBJ2-7; the D is unclear. Trimming pared 3 bases from V and 4 bases from J, leaving 7 bases between. CDR3 length: 12 residues. Per germline, CDR1 WNHNN and CDR2 SYGVQD (reference sequence). The CDR3 region is CASSDGVYEQYF. The DNA of the CDR3 is TGCGCCAGCAGTGATGGAGTATACGAGCAGTACTTC.

The chain combines TRBV7-6 with TRBJ1-5, with D possibly TRBD1 on 5 matching bases. CDR1 is SGHVS, CDR2 FNYEAQ, per germline. CDR3 size: 16 residues. Trimming stripped 5 bases from V and 2 bases from J, with 16 bases between. The CDR3 loop is CASSPGPLLGNQPQHF. In DNA form, the CDR3 reads TGTGCCAGCAGCCCGGGGCCTCTCCTGGGCAATCAGCCCCAGCATTTT. Full variable domain (missing parts from reference TRBV7-6 and TRBJ1-5): GAGVSQSPRYKVTKRGQDVALRCDPISGHVSLYWYRQALGQGPEFLTYFNYEAQQDKSGLPNDRFSAERPEGSISTLTIQRTEQRDSAMYRCASSPGPLLGNQPQHFGDGTRLSIL.

This chain joins TRBV19 and TRBJ1-2, with TRBD1 as a possible D gene (6 bases). The V end was cut by 5 bases, the J end by 8 bases, with 24 bases between. The CDR3 contains 16 residues. In germline, CDR1 is LNHDA, CDR2 SQIVND (reference sequence). CDR3 protein: CASSLQNPGHFYGYTF. Here the CDR3 DNA reads TGTGCCAGTAGTCTCCAAAACCCGGGACACTTCTACGGCTACACCTTC.

V usage is TRBV6-5 and J usage is TRBJ1-2; perhaps TRBD1 as D (5 bases). Trimming shortened V by 6 bases and J by 7 bases, and 12 bases separated the two germline ends. Germline V gives CDR1 MNHEY, CDR2 SVGAGI. The CDR3 is 12 amino acids. The CDR3: CASRSGFFGYTF. The CDR3 DNA follows: TGTGCCAGCAGATCAGGGTTTTTTGGCTACACCTTC.

This chain joins TRBV7-3 and TRBJ1-1; tentatively, D is TRBD1 (5 bases). The germline gives CDR1 SGHTA, CDR2 FQGTGA. V shed 5 bases and J shed 3 bases, with 16 bases lying between them. The CDR3 sequence is 15 residues long. In nucleotides, the CDR3 is TGTGCCAGCAGCCCTACACGAGGGGCGGACACTGAAGCTTTCTTT. Translating it yields CASSPTRGADTEAFF. The whole variable domain, filled in from reference TRBV7-3 and TRBJ1-1, reads GAGVSQTPSNKVTEKGKYVELRCDPISGHTALYWYRQSLGQGPEFLIYFQGTGAADDSGLPNDRFFAVRPEGSVSTLKIQRTERGDSAVYLCASSPTRGADTEAFFGQGTRLTVV.

Note on this clone: Other DNA sequences in the sample encode the same CDR3. The V and J genes are TRBV2 and TRBJ2-3; D not resolved. V was cut by 2 bases and J by 2 bases, with 11 bases left in between. The CDR3 has 15 residues. Looked up from germline, CDR1 is SNHLY and CDR2 is FYNNEI. In DNA form, the CDR3 reads TGTGCCAGCAGTGAATTGGTCAGTTACACAGATACGCAGTATTTT. This sequence encodes CASSELVSYTDTQYF.

This clone was counted once. In the same sample, other DNA sequences code for this CDR3. The gene calls are TRBV28 and TRBJ1-2; 10 bases are a match to TRBD1. Germline V gene data show CDR1 as MDHEN and CDR2 as SYDVKM. V trimming: 5 bases; J trimming: 5 bases; junction bases outside the gene matches: 8. The CDR3 length is 15 residues. The CDR3 spells CASSPWTGGLYGYTF. CDR3 DNA: TGTGCCAGCAGTCCCTGGACAGGGGGGCTATATGGCTACACCTTC.

The chain employs TRBV7-2 and TRBJ2-2, with D maybe TRBD1 (6 bases). The germline V gene has CDR1 SGHTA and CDR2 FQGNSA. With 3 bases removed from V and 5 bases from J, the gap between germline ends came to 10 bases. The CDR3 consists of 14 residues. CDR3 DNA sequence: TGTGCCAGCAGCTTGGGGGCGGGTACCGGGGAGCTGTTTTTT. Translated, it gives CASSLGAGTGELFF.